The rows below give T cell receptor beta chains drawn from one sample of a study of shared clonotypes between healthy human individuals. TCRdb keeps only in-frame clones here, not all; method: immunoSEQ multiplex PCR. The sample holds around 1.9 million clones, roughly 93% seen once. Sequencing was performed on naive CD8+ T cells from PBMCs. Receptors were obtained from a man between 18 and 35 years old in good health. Some clones in this sample may be carry-over from other donors' samples. The CDR3 runs from the conserved cysteine through the conserved F or W. D genes are given only for firm matches. Clone size is given for some rows only: seen once, a few or many times, or a class if the clone is expanded.

clone size	V gene	D gene	CDR3 protein
-	TRBV7-9	TRBD1	CASSPKDRVRETQYF
-	TRBV5-6	TRBD1	CASTQGATYEQYF
-	TRBV28	-	CASSPWGVSYNEQFF
-	TRBV6-1	TRBD1	CASSERQGAVNQPQHF
once	TRBV9	-	CASSGGILIPDTQYF
once	TRBV4-1	TRBD1	CASSQDTGATYEQYF
-	TRBV27	TRBD2	CASRGSLGRAGGPSPYEQYF
once	TRBV5-4	-	CASSSKKPQETQYF
once	TRBV10-1	TRBD1	CASSPQGAYEQYF
-	TRBV5-1	-	CASSLGPEQFF
-	TRBV27	-	CASSLLVPSGNTIYF
-	TRBV19	TRBD2	CASRTGGSEQYF
-	TRBV5-6	TRBD1	CASSLGQVNTEAFF
-	TRBV27	TRBD1	CASSLSGTGGNEQYF